This T cell receptor (beta chain) was retrieved from a study of shared clonotypes between healthy human individuals (TCRdb year 2020). Describing the broader study: Two women and a few men aged 18 to 49 years were included in the cohort. Blood TCR repertoires of five healthy adults were deeply sequenced to estimate repertoire size and the extent of clonotype sharing between individuals. Each donor's leukapheresis produced roughly between roughly 0.85 and 9.5 billion PBMCs. For each donor, CD4 naive and CD4 memory were each given three plates, CD8 naive was given two plates, and CD8 memory was given one plate. Different laboratories and diverse techniques were used to prepare libraries and sequence TCR repertoires, to increase sequencing depth and limit assay-specific biases.

Turning to this clone: Its antigen has not been determined. No base-level quality is on record; no much larger clone is a single base apart.

Using the deep immunoSEQ assay, multiplex PCR amplified TCR CDR3 regions from genomic DNA. Extracted genomic DNA from each cell subset was distributed evenly across all wells of several immunoSEQ 96-well plates, and each plate was treated as a replicate. Each replicate PCR for sorted subsets received about 220 ng genomic DNA, equal to 30,000 or so T cell genomes. Purified libraries were quantified with a Qubit 3.0 fluorometer, sized on a Bioanalyzer 2100, and re-quantified with the KAPA Library Quantification kit. A separate single-read 150-cycle Illumina NextSeq 550 flow cell was used to sequence each immunoSEQ 96-well plate. Per the authors' processing: Because the immunoSEQ output held only junctional sequences and lacked quality scores, the filtering could not match the filtering applied to full-length reads. Sequences were annotated with PyIR, a Python wrapper for IgBLAST v1.9, using IMGT germline references to assign V/J genes and CDR3. Any read was removed if the V/J assignment was weak (E-value above 1e-6), the CDR3 was missing, or the read contained stop codons, out-of-frame junctions, or ambiguous translated residues. V3J clonotypes were defined as sequences sharing an identical inferred V gene, J gene, and CDR3 amino acid sequence. Percentage overlap between repertoires was computed as shared unique clonotypes divided by the size of the smaller repertoire. RTK rarefaction, the Chao1 estimator, and Recon v2.1 estimates of unobserved clonotypes were used to assess repertoire richness. For all TCRbeta clonotypes obtained by the gDNA method from a handful of donors, generation probabilities were computed with OLGA. This immuneACCESS table, as held by TCRdb, lists in-frame sequences with V and J called but not all clones. Of the missing ones, under half trace to an unresolved V gene in checked studies; the others have no known cause. Clonal size and the V and J genes are those of that table, whereas D and trimming came from the DNA. The sample table records over a million clones; about 84% of these occur just once. More than 0.55% of the sample is taken by the ten largest.

The paper as a whole reports these results and caveats: Even with the large sequencing depth, rarefaction of the sorted-subset datasets indicated that sequencing was incomplete. When a handful of donors were compared, the shared fraction of clonotypes was 5% to 6.5% for naive CD4, around 3.6% for naive CD8, about 2.5% for memory CD4, and 0.35% to 0.4% for memory CD8. Pairwise subsampling indicated that sequencing depth was expected to affect the degree of clonotype sharing among donors. Estimated clonotype richness was generally larger for naive than for memory subsets. Because the study included only a small number of donors, the genetic and exposure-history diversity represented was limited. Compared with non-shared clonotypes, the clonotypes found in all four sorted-subset donors had higher generation probabilities. Sampling was restricted to blood, and TCR repertoires in tissue are likely to differ from TCR repertoires in blood.

Healthy HIV-negative adults with no recently reported acute infections or vaccinations were included as donors. All donors were Caucasian adults living in Nashville, Tennessee, USA. Magnetic negative selection was used to enrich CD4+ T cells, after which naive cells were positively selected on CD45RA and the negative fraction became the memory subset. Blood was collected by leukapheresis, and PBMCs were isolated by Ficoll-Histopaque density gradient centrifugation and then cryopreserved in liquid nitrogen vapor phase. Purity and quantity of every magnetically sorted T cell population were checked by analytical flow cytometry. Genomic DNA was isolated from each sorted fraction and quantified by UV absorbance on a Nanodrop 2000c. CDR1 and CDR2 were assigned from the germline V gene as SNHLY and FYNNEI. The cysteine opens and the phenylalanine closes a CDR3 of 13 amino acids. Solely the CDR3 DNA is kept, with 39 bases framed from the first base. V sheds 5 bases and J sheds 3 bases, leaving 11 bases between their ends.

The TCR comes from a man aged 18 to 30 in good health. Some clones in this sample may be carry-over from other donors' samples. The sequencing sample was made of memory CD4+ T cells from PBMCs. In light of the paper, this sample's cell subset or site label describes: CD45RA-negative fraction. Recombination joined TRBV2 with TRBJ2-7; the D gene assignment is ambiguous. The CDR3 has the sequence CASSIPLGYEQYF. The DNA sequence is given as TGTGCCAGCAGTATCCCTCTGGGCTACGAGCAGTACTTC.